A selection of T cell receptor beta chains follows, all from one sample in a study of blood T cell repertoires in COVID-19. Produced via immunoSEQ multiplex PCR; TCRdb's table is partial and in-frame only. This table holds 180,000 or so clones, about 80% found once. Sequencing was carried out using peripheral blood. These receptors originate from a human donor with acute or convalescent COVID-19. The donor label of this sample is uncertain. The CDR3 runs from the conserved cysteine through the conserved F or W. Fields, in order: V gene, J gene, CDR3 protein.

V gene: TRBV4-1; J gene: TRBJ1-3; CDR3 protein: CASSQSATGGSHGNTIYF
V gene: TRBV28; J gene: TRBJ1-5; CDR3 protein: CASSLTGGVSQPQHF
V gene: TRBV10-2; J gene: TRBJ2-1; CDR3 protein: CASSEGLAGEGNEQFF
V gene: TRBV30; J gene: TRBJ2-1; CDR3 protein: CAWSSGTGNNEQFF
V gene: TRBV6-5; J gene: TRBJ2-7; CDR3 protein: CASSYSGTGGHEQYF
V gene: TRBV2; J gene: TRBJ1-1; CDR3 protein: CASRGTDVGTEAFF
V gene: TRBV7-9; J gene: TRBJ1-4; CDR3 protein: CASSFRQDREKLFF
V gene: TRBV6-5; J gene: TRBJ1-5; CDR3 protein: CASSREGGNQPQHF
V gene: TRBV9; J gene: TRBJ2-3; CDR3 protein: CASSPKQGSGADTQYF
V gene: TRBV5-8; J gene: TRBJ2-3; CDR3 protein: CASSLARRTGYTDTQYF
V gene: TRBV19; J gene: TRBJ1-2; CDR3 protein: CASKTTGTGAYGYTF
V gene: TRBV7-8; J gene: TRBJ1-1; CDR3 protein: CASSLEGDHTEAFF
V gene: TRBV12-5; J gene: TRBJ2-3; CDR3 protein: CASVPRGLTDTQYF
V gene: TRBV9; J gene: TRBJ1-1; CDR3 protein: CASSVTTGVTEAFF
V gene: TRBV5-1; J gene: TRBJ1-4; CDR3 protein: CASSYRQGGGEKLFF
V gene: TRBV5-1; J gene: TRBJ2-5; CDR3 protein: CASSWTSEGTQYF
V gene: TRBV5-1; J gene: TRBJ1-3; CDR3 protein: CASSLSAGTGNTIYF
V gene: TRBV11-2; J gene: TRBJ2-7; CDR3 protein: CASSHGQRSYEQYF
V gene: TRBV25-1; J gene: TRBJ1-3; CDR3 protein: CASSELAASGNTIYF
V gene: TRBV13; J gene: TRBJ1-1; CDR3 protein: CASTKTGLGDTEAFF
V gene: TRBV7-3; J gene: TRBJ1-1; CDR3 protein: CASSPVQGLGNTEAFF
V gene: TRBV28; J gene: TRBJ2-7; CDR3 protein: CASSLLGTSGRAEQYF
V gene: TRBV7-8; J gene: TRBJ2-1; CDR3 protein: CASSSDRYNEQFF
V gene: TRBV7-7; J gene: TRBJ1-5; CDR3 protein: CASSALDTRSQPQHF
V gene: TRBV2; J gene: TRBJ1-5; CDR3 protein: CASSDDSNQPQHF
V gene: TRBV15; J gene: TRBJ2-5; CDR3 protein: CATSRGGWRDQETQYF
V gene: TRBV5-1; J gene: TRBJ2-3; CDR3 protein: CASSPSYGASGGEDTQYF
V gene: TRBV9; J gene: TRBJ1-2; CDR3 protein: CASSPGGTLNYGYTF
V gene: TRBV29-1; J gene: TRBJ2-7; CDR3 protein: CSVEDAGYEQYF
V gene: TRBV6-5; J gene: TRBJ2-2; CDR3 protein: CASGAGLAGGELFF
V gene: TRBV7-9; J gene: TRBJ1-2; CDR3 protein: CASSKGQGVYGYTF
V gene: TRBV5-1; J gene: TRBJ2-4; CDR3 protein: CASSFVPSGGASNIQYF
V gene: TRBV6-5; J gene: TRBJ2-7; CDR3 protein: CASSHREEQYF
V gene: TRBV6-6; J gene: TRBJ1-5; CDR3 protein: CASSLGQSYSNQPQHF
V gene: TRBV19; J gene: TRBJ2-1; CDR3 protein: CASTLGLAGVGEQFF
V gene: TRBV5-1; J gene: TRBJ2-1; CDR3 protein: CASSLGTVWTTREQFF
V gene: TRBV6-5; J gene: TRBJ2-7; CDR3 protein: CASSYSHGSYEQYF
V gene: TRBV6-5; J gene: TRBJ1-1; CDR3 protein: CASSPGGGRTEAFF
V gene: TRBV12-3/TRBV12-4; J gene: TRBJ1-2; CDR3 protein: CASSFDTDYGYTF
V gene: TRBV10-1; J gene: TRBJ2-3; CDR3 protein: CASSELGLAVTQYF
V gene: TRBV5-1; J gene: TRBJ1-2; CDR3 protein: CASATEGGARYGYTF
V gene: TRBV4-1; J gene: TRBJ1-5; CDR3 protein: CASSRILGTGVSNQPQHF
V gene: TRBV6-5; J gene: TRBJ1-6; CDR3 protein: CASTPTEPYNSPLHF
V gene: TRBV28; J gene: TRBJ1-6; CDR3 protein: CASSSGLGNSPLHF
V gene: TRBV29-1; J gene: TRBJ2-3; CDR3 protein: CSVTTSGRMDTQYF
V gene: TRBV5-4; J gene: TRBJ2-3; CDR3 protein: CASSWRRGPDTQYF
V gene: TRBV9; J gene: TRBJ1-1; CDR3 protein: CASSYTGDSRAFF
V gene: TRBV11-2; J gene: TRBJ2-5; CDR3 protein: CASSPQVETQYF